The rows below give T cell receptor beta chains drawn from one sample of a study of graft-versus-host responses after intestinal transplantation. No antigen has been assigned to these receptors. Using immunoSEQ multiplex PCR, the repertoire was profiled, and TCRdb retains in-frame clones only, with some absent. The sample has approximately 88,000 clones; approximately 87% are singletons. Material: unstimulated CD4+ T cells sorted from spleen or lymph node cells, obtained before intestinal transplant. The receptors originated from a human donor who received an intestinal transplant. CDR3s include the opening cysteine and the closing phenylalanine or tryptophan. A D gene is named only where the DNA matches it firmly. Clone size, where shown, is once, few, many, or a class for clones that have expanded.

>few|TRBV25-1|TRBJ2-5|NA
CASTTTVGETQYF
TGTGCCAGCACTACGACAGTTGGAGAGACCCAGTACTTC
>NA|TRBV29-1|TRBJ1-1|NA
CSVASQGMNTEAFF
TGCAGCGTTGCGTCGCAGGGCATGAACACTGAAGCTTTCTTT
>NA|TRBV30|TRBJ1-6|TRBD1
CAWTRTGDSPLHF
TGTGCCTGGACCAGGACAGGGGACTCACCCCTCCACTTT
>NA|TRBV5-1|TRBJ2-7|TRBD2
CASSPRDYLYEQYF
TGCGCCAGCAGCCCCCGGGACTACCTCTACGAGCAGTACTTC
>NA|TRBV29-1|TRBJ2-3|NA
CSIRLGTSTDTQYF
TGCAGCATTCGCCTCGGGACTAGCACAGATACGCAGTATTTT
>NA|TRBV25-1|TRBJ2-1|NA
CASSEFREQFF
TGTGCCAGCAGTGAATTCCGGGAGCAGTTCTTC
>few|TRBV7-9|TRBJ1-6|NA
CASSLFQNSPLHF
TGTGCCAGCAGCTTATTTCAGAATTCACCCCTCCACTTT
>NA|TRBV10-3|TRBJ2-2|TRBD1
CAISPDRVGTGELFF
TGTGCCATCAGCCCCGACAGGGTGGGCACCGGGGAGCTGTTTTTT
>NA|TRBV9|TRBJ1-1|NA
CASSQNREGRSNTEAFF
TGTGCCAGCAGCCAAAACAGGGAGGGGAGGTCGAACACTGAAGCTTTCTTT
>NA|TRBV5-5|TRBJ2-7|TRBD1
CASSTRSGTGLYEQYF
TGTGCCAGCAGCACCCGATCCGGGACAGGGCTCTACGAGCAGTACTTC
>NA|TRBV6-5|TRBJ2-7|TRBD1
CGSGQGAYEQYF
TGTGGCTCGGGACAGGGGGCCTACGAGCAGTACTTC
>NA|TRBV7-8|TRBJ2-7|TRBD1
CASSHNRDRPYEQYF
TGTGCCAGCAGCCACAACCGGGACAGGCCGTACGAGCAGTACTTC
>NA|TRBV20-1|TRBJ2-7|NA
CSAGSGYEQYF
TGCAGTGCCGGAAGCGGCTACGAGCAGTACTTC
>NA|TRBV9|TRBJ1-3|NA
CASSPVGLSSGNTIYF
TGTGCCAGCAGCCCAGTGGGGCTAAGCTCTGGAAACACCATATATTTT
>NA|TRBV2|TRBJ2-3|TRBD2
CASSGGTSDNTDTQYF
TGTGCCAGCAGTGGAGGGACTAGCGACAACACAGATACGCAGTATTTT
>NA|TRBV7-9|TRBJ1-5|NA
CASNAQGSDQPQHF
TGTGCCAGCAACGCACAGGGTAGTGATCAGCCCCAGCATTTT
>NA|TRBV5-4|TRBJ2-1|NA
CASSSPIGESYNEQFF
TGTGCCAGCAGCTCCCCCATCGGGGAGTCCTACAATGAGCAGTTCTTC
>once|TRBV9|TRBJ2-1|NA
CASSVVSLGEQFF
TGTGCCAGCAGCGTAGTATCCCTCGGGGAGCAGTTCTTC
>NA|TRBV28|TRBJ1-1|NA
CASSPRLTEAFF
TGTGCCAGCAGTCCCCGACTCACTGAAGCTTTCTTT
>NA|TRBV5-5|TRBJ1-4|TRBD1
CASRKPGTAPEKLFF
TGTGCCAGCCGTAAACCCGGGACAGCTCCTGAAAAACTGTTTTTT
>NA|TRBV27|TRBJ2-4|TRBD1
CASSRQGAKNIQYF
TGTGCCAGCAGTAGACAGGGGGCCAAAAACATTCAGTACTTC
>NA|TRBV10-3|TRBJ1-1|TRBD1
CASSTGVITEAFF
TGTGCCTCAAGCACAGGGGTGATCACTGAAGCTTTCTTT
>NA|TRBV7-8|TRBJ1-1|TRBD1
CASSLGDRQLYTEAFF
TGTGCCAGCAGCTTAGGGGACAGGCAGCTTTACACTGAAGCTTTCTTT
>once|TRBV10-3|TRBJ1-1|TRBD1
CASGQGSNTEAFF
TGTGCCAGCGGACAGGGGTCGAACACTGAAGCTTTCTTT
>NA|TRBV29-1|TRBJ1-2|TRBD1
CSAGTGFLGYTF
TGCAGTGCCGGGACAGGGTTTTTGGGCTACACCTTC
>NA|TRBV6-5|TRBJ2-7|TRBD2
CASTLTSGGTYEQYF
TGTGCCAGCACCCTCACTAGCGGGGGGACCTACGAGCAGTACTTC
>NA|TRBV18|TRBJ2-1|TRBD2
CASSQLATGGNNEQFF
TGTGCCAGCTCCCAATTAGCAACGGGGGGGAACAATGAGCAGTTCTTC
>NA|TRBV7-9|TRBJ2-1|TRBD2
CASSPLGGGGNYNEQFF
TGTGCCAGCAGCCCCCTGGGTGGCGGGGGGAACTACAATGAGCAGTTCTTC
>NA|TRBV6-1|TRBJ2-3|NA
CASSPSVADTQYF
TGTGCCAGCAGTCCTTCCGTCGCAGATACGCAGTATTTT
>NA|TRBV5-1|TRBJ1-6|TRBD1
CASSPGQGSTGHSPLHF
TGCGCCAGCAGCCCGGGACAGGGTTCGACGGGGCATTCACCCCTCCACTTT
>once|TRBV6-1|TRBJ2-4|NA
CASSDNRGTAKNIQYF
TGTGCCAGCAGTGACAATCGCGGGACAGCCAAAAACATTCAGTACTTC
>NA|TRBV10-3|TRBJ1-2|TRBD1
CAISGTQGAGGYTF
TGTGCCATCAGTGGAACCCAGGGGGCGGGAGGCTACACCTTC
>NA|TRBV11-3|TRBJ2-5|TRBD2
CASSLPLAGGPGETQYF
TGTGCCAGCAGCTTACCTTTAGCGGGGGGGCCGGGGGAGACCCAGTACTTC
>once|TRBV5-1|TRBJ1-4|TRBD1
CASSPGQGTTNEKLFF
TGCGCCAGCAGCCCTGGACAGGGGACAACTAATGAAAAACTGTTTTTT
>NA|TRBV5-4|TRBJ2-5|NA
CASWSQETQYF
TGTGCCAGCTGGAGTCAAGAGACCCAGTACTTC
>NA|TRBV7-9|TRBJ1-2|TRBD1
CASSFGTGYNYGYTF
TGTGCCAGCAGCTTCGGGACAGGGTATAACTATGGCTACACCTTC
>once|TRBV19|TRBJ1-4|NA
CASTKTGVNEKLFF
TGTGCCAGTACTAAGACAGGCGTTAATGAAAAACTGTTTTTT
>NA|TRBV14|TRBJ2-5|TRBD1
CASSYWTGLYETQYF
TGTGCCAGCAGCTACTGGACAGGGCTGTACGAGACCCAGTACTTC
>NA|TRBV28|TRBJ1-2|NA
CASNPASGYGYTF
TGTGCCAGCAACCCCGCATCGGGCTATGGCTACACCTTC
>NA|TRBV6-5|TRBJ2-7|NA
CASSNTAYEQYF
TGTGCCAGCAGTAACACCGCCTACGAGCAGTACTTC
>once|TRBV4-1|TRBJ1-2|TRBD1
CASSQLGGQGGGYTF
TGCGCCAGCAGCCAACTCGGGGGACAGGGGGGTGGCTACACCTTC
>NA|TRBV11-2|TRBJ2-7|NA
CASSPLSGVDEQYF
TGTGCCAGCAGCCCCCTGTCCGGAGTAGACGAGCAGTACTTC
>NA|TRBV5-6|TRBJ2-2|TRBD1
CASRDLGTGETGELFF
TGTGCCAGCAGGGACCTGGGGACAGGGGAAACCGGGGAGCTGTTTTTT
>NA|TRBV18|TRBJ1-1|TRBD1
CASSQKQGVWGEAFF
TGTGCCAGCTCACAGAAACAGGGGGTTTGGGGTGAAGCTTTCTTT
>NA|TRBV6-1|TRBJ2-2|NA
CASSTSMNTGELFF
TGTGCCAGCTCGACTTCGATGAACACCGGGGAGCTGTTTTTT
>NA|TRBV6-4|TRBJ1-2|TRBD1
CASSRGDREGYTF
TGTGCCAGCAGTCGCGGGGACAGGGAGGGCTACACCTTC